This T cell receptor beta chain was found in a study of blood T cell repertoires in COVID-19. Study summary: Sites across the United States, Italy and Spain contributed samples from acute and convalescent COVID-19.

Participant ages covered roughly 18 to 89 years across about 25 US areas. Self-reported history from a screening survey and questionnaire set each donor's cohort. Original methodology: Amplification with reference gene primers provided the estimates of nucleated cell counts. This table comes from immunoSEQ multiplex PCR, and its TCRdb copy is limited to in-frame clones, with some not included. For V, J and clone size, that table is used; D and trimming come from the DNA. The data show some 490,000 clones, around nine tenths seen once. Germline CDR1 reads SGHRS; CDR2 reads YFSETQ. The CDR3 is 13 residues long. Deletions cut 6 bases from V and 5 bases from J, with 15 bases between.

The chain employs TRBV5-1 and TRBJ2-7; perhaps TRBD1 as D (6 bases). This TCR was sampled from a woman aged 60 to 75 who had recovered from COVID-19. Sequenced sample: PBMCs or T cells enriched from blood (not recorded which). The CDR3 reads CASKNTGFNEQYF. Here the CDR3 DNA reads TGCGCCAGCAAAAATACAGGGTTTAACGAGCAGTACTTC.